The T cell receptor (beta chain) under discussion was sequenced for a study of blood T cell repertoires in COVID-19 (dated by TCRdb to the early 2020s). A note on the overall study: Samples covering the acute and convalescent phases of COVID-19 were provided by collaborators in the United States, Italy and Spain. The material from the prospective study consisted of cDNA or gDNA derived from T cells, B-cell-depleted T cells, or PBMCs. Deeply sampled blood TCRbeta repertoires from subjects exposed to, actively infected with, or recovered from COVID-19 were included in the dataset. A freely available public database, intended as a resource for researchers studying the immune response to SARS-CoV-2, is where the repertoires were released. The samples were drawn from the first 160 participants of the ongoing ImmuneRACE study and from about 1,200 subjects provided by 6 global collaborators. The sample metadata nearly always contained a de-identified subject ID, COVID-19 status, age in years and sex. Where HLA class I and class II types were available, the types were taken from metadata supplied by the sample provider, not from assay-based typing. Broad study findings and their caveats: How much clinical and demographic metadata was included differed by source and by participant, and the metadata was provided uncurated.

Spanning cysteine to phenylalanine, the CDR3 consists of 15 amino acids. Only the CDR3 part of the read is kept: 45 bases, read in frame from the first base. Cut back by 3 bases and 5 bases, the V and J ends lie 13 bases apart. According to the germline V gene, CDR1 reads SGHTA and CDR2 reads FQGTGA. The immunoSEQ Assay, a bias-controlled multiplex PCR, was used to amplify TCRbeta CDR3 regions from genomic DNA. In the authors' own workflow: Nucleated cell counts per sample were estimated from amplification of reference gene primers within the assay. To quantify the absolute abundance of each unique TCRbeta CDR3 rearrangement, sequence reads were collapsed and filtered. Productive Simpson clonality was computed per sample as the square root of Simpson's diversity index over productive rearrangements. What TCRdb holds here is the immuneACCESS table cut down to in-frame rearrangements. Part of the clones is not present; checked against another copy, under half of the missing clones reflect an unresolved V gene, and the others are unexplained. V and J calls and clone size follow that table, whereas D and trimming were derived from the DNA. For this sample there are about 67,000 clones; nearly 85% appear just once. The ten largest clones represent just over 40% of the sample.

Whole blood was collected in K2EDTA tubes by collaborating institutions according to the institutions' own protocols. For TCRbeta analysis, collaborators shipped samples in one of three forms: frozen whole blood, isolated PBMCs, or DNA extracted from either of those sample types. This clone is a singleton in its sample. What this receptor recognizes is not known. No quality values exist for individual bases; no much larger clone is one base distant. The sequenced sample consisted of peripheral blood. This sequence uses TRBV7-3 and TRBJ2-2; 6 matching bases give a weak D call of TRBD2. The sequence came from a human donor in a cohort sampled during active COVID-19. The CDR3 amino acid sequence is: CASSFTGTPTGELFF. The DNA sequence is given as TGTGCCAGCAGCTTTACCGGGACTCCTACCGGGGAGCTGTTTTTT.